In its sample, the clone carrying this TCR beta chain was seen a few times. These data originate in a study of T-cell memory formation after mild COVID-19. Each CDR3 protein is one row after TCRdb ran MiXCR on the 5' RACE reads. Among approximately 300,000 distinct CDR3 sequences, more than 15% were seen once, and the ten largest hold around 22%. Germline V gene lookup returns CDR1 SGHRS and CDR2 YFSETQ. Trimming cost V 1 base and J 0 bases, with 10 bases left between them. The CDR3 has 15 residues. The source of this sequence is a man between 18 and 29 years old who had mild COVID-19 (a few samples of this study predate the infection). Cell type and time point are not known. The rearrangement links TRBV5-1 to TRBJ1-2, with D perhaps TRBD1 (6 bases). Sequencing used PBMCs or a T cell subset sorted from them (not recorded which). The CDR3 is CASSLSDSTNYGYTF. CDR3 bases: TGCGCCAGCAGCTTGTCGGACAGCACTAACTATGGCTACACCTTC.